This TCR beta chain was sequenced for a study of T cells in Graves' hyperthyroidism and ophthalmopathy. Using RNA transcripts as the source, TCR beta CDR3 regions were amplified. An initial round of RT-PCR targeting the TCR CDR3 relied on the HTBI primer set. TCRdb re-analysed the multiplex PCR reads in MiXCR, keeping a single row per CDR3 protein. Of fewer than 400,000 distinct CDR3 sequences in the sample, over 12% were seen once. Individuals with ophthalmopathy presented a Clinical Activity Score of at least 3, a NOSPECS grade of at least 4 and a duration under 3 months. Exclusions: uncontrolled infection, other autoimmune disease, pregnancy, lactation. PBMCs were derived from about 9.1 ml fresh peripheral blood. CDR1 is ENHRY, CDR2 SYGVKD, per germline. Between the trimmed V and J ends, which lost 2 bases and 3 bases, there was a span of 13 bases. The CDR3 length is 15 residues.

V gene TRBV10-3 combines with J gene TRBJ1-2, with D possibly being TRBD1 (5 bases). This receptor was identified in a man aged 45 to 65 with Graves' ophthalmopathy. The sample taken for sequencing was blood. The CDR3 is CAISESGQGYYGYTF. DNA for the CDR3: TGTGCCATCAGTGAGAGTGGGCAGGGCTACTATGGCTACACCTTC.